The 8 T cell receptor beta chains below come from one sample, sequenced in a study of CD8+ T cells in alopecia areata. RNA was extracted and reverse transcribed into cDNA as the sequencing template. Method: immunoSEQ multiplex PCR; TCRdb's copy keeps in-frame clones and lacks some. Of over 150,000 clones in the sample, approximately 59% are singletons; the top ten hold approximately 14%. This specimen consisted of CD4+ T cells sorted from blood, obtained at week 0. These receptors were obtained from a human donor with alopecia areata.

DNA of the CDR3: TGTGCCAGTAGTCCCAGACCGGGACAGGGCGTTAAAGCGGCTAATGAAAAACTGTTTTTT. This gives the protein CASSPRPGQGVKAANEKLFF. V and J are TRBV19 and TRBJ1-4, with 9 bases fitting TRBD1. The CDR3 has 20 residues. With V trimmed by 5 bases and J by 3 bases, 19 bases remained unmatched. Germline CDR1 LNHDA, CDR2 SQIVND (reference sequence).

The V call is TRBV30, the J call TRBJ1-1, with 12 positions matching TRBD1. Germline CDR1 reads GTSNPN; CDR2 reads SVGIG (reference sequence). Trimming removed 3 bases from V and 11 bases from J; junction bases left unmatched: 7. The length of the CDR3 is 13 residues. In nucleotides, the CDR3 is TGTGCCTGGAGACCGGGACAGGGGGCCCGTGCTTTCTTT. This codes for CAWRPGQGARAFF.

The J gene is TRBJ1-2, the V gene TRBV6-1; the D is unclear. V was cut by 1 base and J by 0 bases, with 9 bases left in between. Germline CDR1 and CDR2: MNHNS and SASEGT. This CDR3 has 15 residues. The chain's CDR3 is CASSEENLANYGYTF. DNA for the CDR3: TGTGCCAGCAGTGAAGAAAATTTAGCTAACTATGGCTACACCTTC.

This clone was found once. The sample has other DNA sequences that encode this CDR3 too. J is TRBJ1-1 and V is TRBV29-1; tentatively, D is TRBD1 (5 bases). Germline V gene data show CDR1 as SQVTM and CDR2 as ANQGSEA. The CDR3 covers 13 residues. Trimming took off 1 base at V and 5 bases at J, with 11 bases between the two ends. The CDR3 loop reads CSVEGRAKTEAFF. The CDR3 DNA is TGCAGCGTTGAAGGCAGGGCAAAGACTGAAGCTTTCTTT.

This clone appeared a single time. This CDR3 reads CAWSVRSGPYNSPLHF. The CDR3 DNA follows: TGTGCCTGGAGTGTAAGGTCAGGGCCCTATAATTCACCCCTCCACTTT. The gene calls are TRBV30 and TRBJ1-6; the D gene is possibly TRBD1 (5 bases). Trimming stripped 0 bases from V and 2 bases from J, with 11 bases between. CDR1 and CDR2 (germline): GTSNPN, SVGIG (reference sequence). The CDR3 is 16 residues long.

The chain is built from TRBV30 and TRBJ2-3; 10 positions match TRBD1. CDR3 size: 13 residues. Germline V lookup: CDR1 GTSNPN, CDR2 SVGIG (reference sequence). In DNA, the CDR3 is TGTGCGGCGGGACAGGGGAACACAGATACGCAGTATTTT. The encoded protein is CAAGQGNTDTQYF.

This clone was seen only once. This sequence joins TRBV30 and TRBJ1-1; D unresolved. CDR3 length: 13 residues. With 3 bases removed from V and 8 bases from J, the gap between germline ends came to 16 bases. Germline-derived CDR1 and CDR2 are GTSNPN and SVGIG (reference sequence). The CDR3, as DNA: TGTGCCTGGAGAATTAAAATGGGTAGCGAAGCTTTCTTT. Protein sequence: CAWRIKMGSEAFF.

This chain joins TRBV29-1 and TRBJ1-2; perhaps TRBD1 as D (5 bases). This CDR3 spans 13 amino acids. V was trimmed by 4 bases and J by 3 bases, leaving 12 bases between them. Looked up from germline, CDR1 is SQVTM and CDR2 is ANQGSEA. The CDR3 DNA sequence: TGCAGCGTTGCGGGGGGTAGAGACTATGGCTACACCTTC. Its protein product is CSVAGGRDYGYTF.